This TCR beta chain was identified in a study of blood T cell repertoires in COVID-19. Study context: PBMCs, B-cell-depleted T cells, or T cells were the source of the cDNA or gDNA that made up the material.

With V trimmed by 2 bases and J by 3 bases, 14 bases remained unmatched. The CDR3 has 20 amino acids. Germline CDR1 MNHEY, CDR2 SVGEGT. The authors' processing: Reference gene primer amplification gave estimated nucleated cell counts. The table came from immunoSEQ multiplex PCR; TCRdb's copy has only in-frame clones and leaves some out. V and J calls and clone size are given by that table; D and trimming were obtained from the DNA. This table holds 200,000 to 250,000 clones, almost 90% found once. This clone was counted once. The sequencing sample was made of peripheral blood. The receptor's source is a man aged 18 to 29 with active or convalescent COVID-19. V is TRBV6-2 or TRBV6-3 and J is TRBJ2-2, with 11 nucleotides matching TRBD1. The CDR3 DNA reads as TGTGCCAGCAGTTACCTCGGACAGGGGGCGCGAGGGGTGTACACCGGGGAGCTGTTTTTT. Translated: CASSYLGQGARGVYTGELFF.